This T cell receptor (beta chain) was obtained from a study of shared clonotypes between healthy human individuals. Every subset's genomic DNA went evenly onto several immunoSEQ plates. Authors' methods: ImmunoSEQ junction-only sequences lacked quality scores, so their filtering differed. Clones were sequenced by immunoSEQ multiplex PCR, and TCRdb holds only the in-frame ones, with some missing. That table is the source of V, J and clone size, and D and trimming were worked out from the DNA. The sample has a few million clones; more than 85% are singletons. Naive CD45RA+ and memory CD45RA-negative subsets were split from CD4+ cells. This CDR3 spans 16 amino acids. V shed 1 base, J shed 2 bases, and the junction held 7 bases outside the gene matches. Germline V gives CDR1 LNHDA, CDR2 SQIVND (reference sequence).

The origin of this receptor is a man aged 18-30 years in good health. Some clones in this sample may be carry-over from other donors' samples. The sample comprised naive CD4+ T cells from PBMCs. Subset here: CD45RA+ positively selected. The chain combines TRBV19 with TRBJ2-7, with TRBD2 matching over 8 bases. As DNA, the CDR3 is TGTGCCAGTAGTATAGTGGACGGGAGGGCCCCCTACGAGCAGTACTTC. It translates to CASSIVDGRAPYEQYF.